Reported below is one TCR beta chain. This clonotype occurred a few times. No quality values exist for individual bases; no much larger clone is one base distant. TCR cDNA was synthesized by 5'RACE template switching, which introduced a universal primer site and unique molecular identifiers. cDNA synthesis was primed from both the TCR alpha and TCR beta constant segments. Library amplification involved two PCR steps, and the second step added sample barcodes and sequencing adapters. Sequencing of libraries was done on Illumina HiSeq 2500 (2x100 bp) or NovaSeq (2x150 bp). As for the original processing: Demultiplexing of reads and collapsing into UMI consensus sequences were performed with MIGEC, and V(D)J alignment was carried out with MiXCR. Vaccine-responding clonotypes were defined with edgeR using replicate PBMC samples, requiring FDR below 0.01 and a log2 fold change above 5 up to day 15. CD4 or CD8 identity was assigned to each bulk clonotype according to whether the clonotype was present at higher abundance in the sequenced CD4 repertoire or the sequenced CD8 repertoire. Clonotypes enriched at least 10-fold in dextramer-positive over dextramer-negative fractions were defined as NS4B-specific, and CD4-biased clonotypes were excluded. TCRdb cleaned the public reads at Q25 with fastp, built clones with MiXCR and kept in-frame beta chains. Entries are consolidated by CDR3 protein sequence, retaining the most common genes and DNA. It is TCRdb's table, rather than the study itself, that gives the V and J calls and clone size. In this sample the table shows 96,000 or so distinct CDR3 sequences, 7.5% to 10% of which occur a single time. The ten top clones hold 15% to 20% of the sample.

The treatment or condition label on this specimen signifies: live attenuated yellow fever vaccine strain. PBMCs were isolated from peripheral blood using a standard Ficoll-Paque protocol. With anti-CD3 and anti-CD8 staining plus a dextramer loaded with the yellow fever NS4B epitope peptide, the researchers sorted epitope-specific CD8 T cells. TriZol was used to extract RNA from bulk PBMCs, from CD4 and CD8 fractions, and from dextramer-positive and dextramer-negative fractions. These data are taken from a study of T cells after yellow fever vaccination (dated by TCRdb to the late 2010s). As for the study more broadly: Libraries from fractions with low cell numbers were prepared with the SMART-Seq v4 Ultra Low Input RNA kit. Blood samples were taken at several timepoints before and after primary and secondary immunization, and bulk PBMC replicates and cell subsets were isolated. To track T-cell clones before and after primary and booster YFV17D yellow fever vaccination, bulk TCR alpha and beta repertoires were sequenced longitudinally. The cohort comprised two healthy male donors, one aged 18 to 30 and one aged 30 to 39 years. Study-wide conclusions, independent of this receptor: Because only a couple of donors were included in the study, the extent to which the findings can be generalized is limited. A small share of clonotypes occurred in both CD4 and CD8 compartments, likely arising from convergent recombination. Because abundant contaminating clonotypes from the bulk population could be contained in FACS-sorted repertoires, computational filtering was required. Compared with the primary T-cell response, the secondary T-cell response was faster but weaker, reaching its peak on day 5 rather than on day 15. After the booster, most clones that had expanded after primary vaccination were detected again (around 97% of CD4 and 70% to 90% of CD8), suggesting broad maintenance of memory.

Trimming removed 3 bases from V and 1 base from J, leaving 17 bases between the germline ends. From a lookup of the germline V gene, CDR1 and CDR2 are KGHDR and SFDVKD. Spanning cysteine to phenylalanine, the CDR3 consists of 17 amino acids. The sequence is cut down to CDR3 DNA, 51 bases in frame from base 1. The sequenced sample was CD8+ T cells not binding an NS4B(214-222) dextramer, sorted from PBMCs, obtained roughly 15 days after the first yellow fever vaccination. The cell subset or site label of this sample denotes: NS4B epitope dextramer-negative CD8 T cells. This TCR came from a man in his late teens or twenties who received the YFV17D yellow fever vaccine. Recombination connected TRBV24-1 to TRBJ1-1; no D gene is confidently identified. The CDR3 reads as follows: CATSDLHLVGQNTEAFF. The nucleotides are TGTGCCACCAGTGATCTACACCTCGTCGGGCAGAACACTGAAGCTTTCTTT.